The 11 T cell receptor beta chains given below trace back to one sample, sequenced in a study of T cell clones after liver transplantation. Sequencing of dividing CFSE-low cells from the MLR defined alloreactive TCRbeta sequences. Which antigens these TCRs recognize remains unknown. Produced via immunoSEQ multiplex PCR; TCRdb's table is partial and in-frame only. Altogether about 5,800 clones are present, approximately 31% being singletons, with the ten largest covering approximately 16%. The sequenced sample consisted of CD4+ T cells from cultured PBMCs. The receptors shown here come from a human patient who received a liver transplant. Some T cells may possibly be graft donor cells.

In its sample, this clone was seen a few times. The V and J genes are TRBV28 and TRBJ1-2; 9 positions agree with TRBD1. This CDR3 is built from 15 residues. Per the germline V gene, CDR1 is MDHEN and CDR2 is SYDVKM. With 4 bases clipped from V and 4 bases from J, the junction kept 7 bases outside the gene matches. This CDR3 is CASSSGQGPGYGYTF. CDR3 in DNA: TGTGCCAGCAGTTCCGGACAGGGGCCTGGCTATGGCTACACCTTC.

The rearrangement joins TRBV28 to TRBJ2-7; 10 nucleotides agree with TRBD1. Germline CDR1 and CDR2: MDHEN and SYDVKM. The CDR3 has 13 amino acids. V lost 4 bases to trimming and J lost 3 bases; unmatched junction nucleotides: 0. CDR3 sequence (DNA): TGTGCCAGCAGTTGGACAGGGGGCTACGAGCAGTACTTC. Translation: CASSWTGGYEQYF.

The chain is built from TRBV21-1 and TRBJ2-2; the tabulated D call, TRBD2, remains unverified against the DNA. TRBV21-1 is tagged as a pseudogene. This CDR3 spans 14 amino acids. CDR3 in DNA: TGTGCCAGCAGCTTTTGGACTAGTTCCGGGGAGCTGTTTTTT. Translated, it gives CASSFWTSSGELFF.

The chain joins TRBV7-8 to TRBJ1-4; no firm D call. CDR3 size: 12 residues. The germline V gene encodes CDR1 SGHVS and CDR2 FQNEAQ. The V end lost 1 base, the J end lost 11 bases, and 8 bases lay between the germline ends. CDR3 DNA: TGTGCCAGCAGCTTAGTGGCGGGGAAACTGTTTTTT. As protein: CASSLVAGKLFF.

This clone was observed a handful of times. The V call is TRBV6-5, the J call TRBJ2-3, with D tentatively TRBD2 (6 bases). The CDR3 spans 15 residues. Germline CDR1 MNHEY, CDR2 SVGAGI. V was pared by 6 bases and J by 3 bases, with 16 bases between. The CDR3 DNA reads TGTGCCAGCAGACCCCCCCCGGGAGCGACAGATACGCAGTATTTT. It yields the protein CASRPPPGATDTQYF.

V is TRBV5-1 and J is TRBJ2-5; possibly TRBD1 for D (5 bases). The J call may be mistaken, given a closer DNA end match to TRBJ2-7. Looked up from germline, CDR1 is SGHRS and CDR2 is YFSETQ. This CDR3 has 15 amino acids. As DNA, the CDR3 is TGCGCCAGCAGCCCCACCCTCGACAGACCCTACGAGCAGTACTTC. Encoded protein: CASSPTLDRPYEQYF.

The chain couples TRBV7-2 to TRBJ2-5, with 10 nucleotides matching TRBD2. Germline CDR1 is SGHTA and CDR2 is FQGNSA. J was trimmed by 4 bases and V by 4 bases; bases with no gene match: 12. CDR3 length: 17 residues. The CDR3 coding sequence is TGTGCCAGCAGCTGGAGGTCCAGCGGGGGGGCAGGAGAGACCCAGTACTTC. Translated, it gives CASSWRSSGGAGETQYF.

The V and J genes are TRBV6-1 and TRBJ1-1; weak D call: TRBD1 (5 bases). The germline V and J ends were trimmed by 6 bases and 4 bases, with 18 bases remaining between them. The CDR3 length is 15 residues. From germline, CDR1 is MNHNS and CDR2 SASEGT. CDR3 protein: CASSPGPGRGTEAFF. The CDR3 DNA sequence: TGTGCCAGCAGCCCTGGGCCGGGACGGGGCACTGAAGCTTTCTTT.

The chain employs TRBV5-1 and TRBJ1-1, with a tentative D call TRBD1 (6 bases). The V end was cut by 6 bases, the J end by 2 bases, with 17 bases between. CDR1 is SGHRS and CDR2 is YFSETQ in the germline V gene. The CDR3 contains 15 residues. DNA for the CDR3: TGCGCCAGCAAAAACGTCAGGGGAGACAACACTGAAGCTTTCTTT. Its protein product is CASKNVRGDNTEAFF.

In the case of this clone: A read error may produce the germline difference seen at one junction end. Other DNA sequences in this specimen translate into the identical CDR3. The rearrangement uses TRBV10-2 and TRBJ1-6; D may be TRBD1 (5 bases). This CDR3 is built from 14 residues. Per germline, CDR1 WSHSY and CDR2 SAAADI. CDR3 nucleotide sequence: TGCGCCAGCCGAGAGGGGAAGGCGAATTCACCCCTCCATTTT. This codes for CASREGKANSPLHF.

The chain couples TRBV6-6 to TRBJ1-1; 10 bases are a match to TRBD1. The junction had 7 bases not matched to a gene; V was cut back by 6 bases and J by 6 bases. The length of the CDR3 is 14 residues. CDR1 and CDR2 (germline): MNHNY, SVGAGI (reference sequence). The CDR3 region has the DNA TGTGCCAGCAGCGGGACAGGGGTAGGAGCTGAAGCTTTCTTT. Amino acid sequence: CASSGTGVGAEAFF.